This T cell receptor beta chain emerged from a study of T cells in Graves' hyperthyroidism and ophthalmopathy (dated by TCRdb to about 2019). As for the study more broadly: Peripheral blood was sampled at the time of initial diagnosis, prior to any treatment. The study also compared thyroid tissue and blood T-cell repertoires from about six Graves' hyperthyroidism patients. To identify TCR V-J signatures that set the groups apart, the researchers used a discovery cohort of more than 95 patients, made up of 40 to 45 with Graves' ophthalmopathy and 57 with stable Graves' hyperthyroidism. The approximately 100 discovery patients were divided at random into training and test sets in a 7:3 ratio. Once sampling was done, hyperthyroidism patients were given methimazole at a starting dose of 30 mg daily, whereas ophthalmopathy patients were given high-dose intravenous methylprednisolone. According to the paper, TCR Vbeta CDR3 sequencing was carried out on about 140 peripheral blood samples, which came from over 40 ophthalmopathy, approximately 72 hyperthyroidism and about 17 progressor patients. Prospective prediction of ophthalmopathy was tested in an independent validation cohort of some 20 hyperthyroidism patients and some 17 patients who later progressed to ophthalmopathy. The paper as a whole reports these results and caveats: In validation, progression to ophthalmopathy was predicted by the model with nearly 71% sensitivity and 72.22% specificity, a median of around 5.9 months before onset. Blood samples also contained most of the expanded thyroid clonotypes (frequency above 0.001), which suggests that blood repertoires may reflect thyroid immune responses. A 13 V-J signature model separated ophthalmopathy from stable hyperthyroidism, with 87.88% sensitivity and 81% to 83% specificity in cross-validation and 80%/75% in testing. Sample size was not statistically predetermined, and investigators were not blinded to group allocation.

The TCR beta CDR3 regions were amplified from RNA transcripts. A first-round RT-PCR of the TCR CDR3 used the HTBI primer set with the Qiagen OneStep RT-PCR kit. The libraries were constructed in a second round of multiplex PCR and then size-selected and purified. Paired-end sequencing of the libraries was performed with 100 bp reads on an Illumina HiSeq2000. The paper's processing steps were these. SOAPnuke was used to process the raw data, throwing out any read that contained adapters or uncalled bases, had a mean Phred below 15, or lacked an exact constant-primer or identifier match. High-quality paired reads were merged with COPE v1.2.5, and unique nucleotide sequences were defined as clonotypes. MiTCR v1.1 was used to align the clonotypes against IMGT TRBV, TRBD and TRBJ reference segments. The analysis included only V-J combinations with a frequency above 0.0001, which together covered over 98% of the repertoires. The TCS score was defined as the ratio of F50 (clonal expansion) to E x V (chaos), calculated using BLOSUM62-based TCRdist between CDR3 peptides within each V-J. Welch's t-statistics and random forest reduced around 520 V-J features to 10 to 15, which were used in a naive Bayes classifier (R e1071). TCRdb reprocessing: public reads trimmed at Q25 with fastp, clones called with MiXCR, in-frame beta chains kept. Identical CDR3 proteins give one entry, which carries the most common genes and DNA. The V and J calls were not made by the authors but by TCRdb's processing. The sample table contains 650,000 to 700,000 distinct CDR3 sequences; only one count was recorded for 17% of them. The ten largest make up less than 20% of the sample.

As to this clonotype: There is no known antigen for this receptor. It has no much larger one-base neighbor in the sample; base qualities were not kept.

A patient counted as having stable Graves' hyperthyroidism if no progression to ophthalmopathy occurred over 18 months of follow-up. Hyperthyroidism patients were newly diagnosed, had a disease duration of under 2 months, and were aged 18 to 65 years. Exclusion was applied to patients with uncontrolled infections, other autoimmune diseases, pregnancy or lactation. Diagnoses were based on clinical symptoms, serum thyroxine and TRAb, thyroid ultrasound and orbital computed tomography. PBMCs were isolated from about 9 ml of fresh peripheral blood by Ficoll-Paque density gradient centrifugation. Total RNA was extracted with Trizol reagent, and quality was checked on an Agilent 2100 Bioanalyzer. From the cysteine up to the phenylalanine, the CDR3 has a length of 13 residues. Kept here is only the CDR3 DNA, which spans 39 bases and is read in frame from base 1. V is reduced by 7 bases and J by 0 bases, leaving a spacing of 9 bases between them. CDR1 ENHRY and CDR2 SYGVKD are derived from the germline V gene.

The receptor's source is a man aged 50 to 59 with Graves' hyperthyroidism. The V and J genes are TRBV10-3 and TRBJ1-1; the D segment cannot be called with confidence. Sequenced input: blood. The nucleotide sequence is TGTGCCATCAAGGCTGAAATGAACACTGAAGCTTTCTTT. Its protein product is CAIKAEMNTEAFF.